These T cell receptor beta chains were read from a single sample in a study of T cells in tuberculosis. Method: immunoSEQ multiplex PCR; TCRdb's copy keeps in-frame clones and lacks some. The sample yields approximately 88,000 clones, roughly 93% seen once. Input material: CD1b-GMM tetramer-negative cells sorted from PBMCs. These receptors were collected from an adult woman with latent tuberculosis. Both conserved end residues are part of each CDR3. A D gene is named only where the DNA matches it firmly. Size tells how often a clone was seen (once, few, many) or the class of an expanded clone, and some rows leave it out.

>-|TRBJ1-3|17|TRBD1|TRBV27
CASSEGQGKPSGNTIYF
TGTGCCAGCAGTGAGGGACAGGGGAAACCATCTGGAAACACCATATATTTT
>once|TRBJ1-2|13|-|TRBV6-5
CASSLGSWYGYTF
TGTGCCAGCAGCCTCGGGTCGTGGTATGGCTACACCTTC
>-|TRBJ2-3|12|-|TRBV2
CASRGLGDTQYF
TGTGCCAGCCGCGGGCTAGGTGATACGCAGTATTTT
>-|TRBJ2-5|19|TRBD2|TRBV6-1
CASSAHPGTSGGRGETQYF
TGTGCCAGCAGTGCACACCCGGGGACTAGCGGGGGTAGGGGAGAGACCCAGTACTTC
>-|TRBJ2-2|15|-|TRBV5-4
CASSYGQTNTGELFF
TGTGCCAGCAGCTACGGACAGACGAACACCGGGGAGCTGTTTTTT
>-|TRBJ2-1|14|-|TRBV6-5
CASSFLEQRNEQFF
TGTGCCAGCAGTTTTCTGGAGCAGAGGAATGAGCAGTTCTTC
>-|TRBJ2-1|18|TRBD2|TRBV28
CASSSPPIRGGAGNEQFF
TGTGCCAGCAGTTCCCCTCCCATCCGGGGGGGGGCAGGCAATGAGCAGTTCTTC
>-|TRBJ1-2|13|-|TRBV5-8
CASSLEEGNGYTF
TGTGCCAGCAGCTTGGAAGAGGGCAATGGCTACACCTTC
>-|TRBJ2-2|14|-|TRBV6-5
CASSYGPFSEELFF
TGTGCCAGCAGTTACGGCCCCTTTTCCGAGGAGCTGTTTTTT
>-|TRBJ1-4|14|-|TRBV5-1
CASTLGQQNEKLFF
TGCGCCAGCACTCTTGGACAACAAAATGAAAAACTGTTTTTT
>-|TRBJ1-1|13|TRBD1|TRBV5-1
CASSLTGVTEAFF
TGCGCCAGCAGCTTAACAGGGGTTACTGAAGCTTTCTTT
>few|TRBJ1-3|15|TRBD1|TRBV7-9
CASSYGQGDGNTIYF
TGTGCCAGCAGCTACGGACAGGGTGATGGAAACACCATATATTTT
>once|TRBJ2-3|12|-|TRBV29-1
CSVAGAGDTQYF
TGCAGCGTCGCAGGCGCCGGAGATACGCAGTATTTT
>-|TRBJ2-7|13|TRBD1|TRBV7-2
CASSLGQDYEQYF
TGTGCCAGCAGCTTGGGACAGGACTACGAGCAGTACTTC
>-|TRBJ1-6|15|-|TRBV4-1
CASSQAGIYNSPLHF
TGCGCCAGCAGCCAAGCGGGGATCTATAATTCACCCCTCCACTTT
>-|TRBJ1-6|14|-|TRBV6-5
CASRKQAYNSPLHF
TGTGCCAGCAGGAAACAGGCCTATAATTCACCCCTCCACTTT
>-|TRBJ1-1|13|TRBD1|TRBV19
CATGQGLNTEAFF
TGTGCCACCGGACAGGGCTTGAACACTGAAGCTTTCTTT
>-|TRBJ2-6|15|TRBD1|TRBV2
CARGTGVGGANVLTF
TGTGCCAGAGGGACAGGGGTGGGGGGGGCCAACGTCCTGACTTTC
>-|TRBJ1-5|13|-|TRBV2
CASSEWGLQPQHF
TGTGCCAGCAGTGAATGGGGCTTACAGCCCCAGCATTTT
>-|TRBJ2-1|14|TRBD1|TRBV7-3
CASSLGPGQNEQFF
TGTGCCAGCAGCTTAGGACCGGGACAGAATGAGCAGTTCTTC
>-|TRBJ1-3|15|TRBD1|TRBV28
CASSRQGARGNTIYF
TGTGCCAGCAGTCGACAGGGGGCGCGGGGAAACACCATATATTTT
>-|TRBJ2-7|13|TRBD2|TRBV27
CASSSGVDYEQYF
TGTGCCAGCAGTAGCGGGGTAGACTACGAGCAGTACTTC
>-|TRBJ2-5|13|-|TRBV7-7
CASSLEQLKTQYF
TGTGCTAGCAGCTTAGAACAATTAAAGACCCAGTACTTC
>-|TRBJ2-2|16|-|TRBV5-1
CASSKSMQGYTGELFF
TGCGCCAGCAGCAAAAGTATGCAGGGGTACACCGGGGAGCTGTTTTTT
>once|TRBJ1-1|15|-|TRBV4-3
CASSQAGTPNTEAFF
TGCGCCAGCAGCCAAGCAGGGACACCCAACACTGAAGCTTTCTTT
>-|TRBJ2-3|13|TRBD2|TRBV30
CAWNPGGGDTQYF
TGTGCCTGGAATCCTGGGGGGGGAGATACGCAGTATTTT
>-|TRBJ1-1|15|TRBD1|TRBV7-2
CASSPGDRPNTEAFF
TGTGCCAGCAGCCCAGGGGACAGGCCGAACACTGAAGCTTTCTTT
>-|TRBJ2-1|15|-|TRBV5-1
CASSLVAGGYNEQFF
TGCGCCAGCAGCTTGGTTGCAGGGGGGTACAATGAGCAGTTCTTC
>-|TRBJ1-2|15|-|TRBV5-5
CASSLEAGLNYGYTF
TGTGCCAGCAGCTTGGAGGCAGGACTGAACTATGGCTACACCTTC
>-|TRBJ1-2|13|TRBD1|TRBV15
CATSRDRTGGYTF
TGTGCCACCAGCAGAGATAGGACAGGTGGCTACACCTTC
>-|TRBJ2-2|16|-|TRBV4-2
CASSQDRHTNTGELFF
TGTGCCAGCAGCCAAGACAGACATACGAACACCGGGGAGCTGTTTTTT
>-|TRBJ1-4|14|-|TRBV5-1
CASSLEGRGEKLFF
TGCGCCAGCAGCTTGGAGGGGCGAGGTGAAAAACTGTTTTTT
>-|TRBJ2-1|13|TRBD1|TRBV5-1
CASSFNRGNEQFF
TGCGCCAGCAGCTTCAACAGGGGCAATGAGCAGTTCTTC
>-|TRBJ2-3|16|TRBD2|TRBV13
CASSWGLAGGDDTQYF
TGTGCCAGCAGCTGGGGACTAGCGGGGGGGGACGATACGCAGTATTTT
>few|TRBJ1-1|15|TRBD1|TRBV6-5
CASSSGRGENTEAFF
TGTGCCAGCAGTTCGGGCAGGGGGGAGAACACTGAAGCTTTCTTT
>-|TRBJ1-6|14|TRBD1|TRBV7-9
CASSARQGNSPLHF
TGTGCCAGCAGCGCTCGACAGGGCAATTCACCCCTCCACTTT
>-|TRBJ2-2|18|TRBD1|TRBV4-3
CASSQDAGQGAGTGELFF
TGCGCCAGCAGCCAAGATGCGGGACAGGGGGCCGGGACCGGGGAGCTGTTTTTT
>-|TRBJ1-2|12|-|TRBV7-9
CASSLGGYGYTF
TGTGCCAGCAGCTTAGGCGGATATGGCTACACCTTC
>-|TRBJ2-5|15|-|TRBV14
CASSPKGQIQETQYF
TGTGCCAGCAGCCCGAAAGGACAGATCCAAGAGACCCAGTACTTC